This TCR beta chain stems from a study of blood T cell repertoires in COVID-19. Looked up from germline, CDR1 is GTSNPN and CDR2 is SVGIG (reference sequence). V gave up 0 bases and J gave up 3 bases, with 9 bases separating them. The CDR3 is 14 residues long. The protocol was immunoSEQ multiplex PCR, while the TCRdb copy is restricted to in-frame clones and leaves out a portion. Of around 260,000 clones listed, around 89% are singletons. The chain recombines TRBV30 with TRBJ1-3; weak D call: TRBD1 (6 bases). This clonotype originated in a young man with acute or convalescent COVID-19. Sequencing was performed on peripheral blood. The CDR3 DNA follows: TGTGCCTGGAGTGTAACAGGGAATGGAAACACCATATATTTT. Its translation: CAWSVTGNGNTIYF.